This T cell receptor beta chain was recovered during a study of memory CD4+ T cells and cytomegalovirus serostatus. Data came from immunoSEQ multiplex PCR; TCRdb stores just in-frame clones and leaves some out. Of approximately 44,000 clones listed, about 82% are singletons. Single viable CD3+CD4+CD8-CD45RO+ cells were sorted as the memory CD4+ T cells. Material: memory CD4+ T cells from blood. The TCR sequence derives from an adult in good health and CMV-seronegative.

The CDR3 DNA reads TGTGCCAGCAGCCTGCAGGGGCGTGATGGCTACACCTTC. Protein: CASSLQGRDGYTF. The chain uses TRBV7-9 and TRBJ1-2, with D perhaps matching TRBD1 (6 bases). V was trimmed by 5 bases and J by 6 bases, leaving 13 bases between them. The length of the CDR3 is 13 residues. Germline V gives CDR1 SEHNR, CDR2 FQNEAQ (reference sequence). Full variable domain (missing parts from reference TRBV7-9 and TRBJ1-2): DTGVSQNPRHKITKRGQNVTFRCDPISEHNRLYWYRQTLGQGPEFLTYFQNEAQLEKSRLLSDRFSAERPKGSFSTLEIQRTEQGDSAMYLCASSLQGRDGYTFGSGTRLTVV.